This entry is about one TCR beta chain. The antigen remains undetermined. The data originate from a study of cytomegalovirus exposure and HLA in healthy donors. Study background: Researchers found that under 90% of 350 to 500 genotyped donors fell within the Caucasian-associated ancestry cluster. Study observations and caveats: CMV serostatus was the only recorded immune exposure for donors. In a later analysis, productive TCRs from donors in an Asian-associated ancestry cluster reportedly carried fewer N-insertions than the cohort mean.

PCR amplification relied on 60 Vbeta primers (plus 13 Jbeta primers). As originally analysed: Per a later analysis, the number of unique TCR beta chains was roughly 83 million, of which 9 million to 12 million were shared. Here immunoSEQ multiplex PCR was the method, and the copy in TCRdb shows in-frame clones only, minus some. V and J calls and clone size are those listed in that table; D and trimming were worked out from the DNA. The sample contains about 120,000 clones, 65% to 85% of which appear only once. V lost 6 bases and J lost 4; bases outside the gene matches: 6. CDR3 size: 14 residues. CDR1 is MNHEY and CDR2 is SVGAGI in the germline V gene.

The chain couples TRBV6-5 to TRBJ1-2; 9 nucleotides agree with TRBD1. Sequencing used PBMCs. This sequence was found in a woman in her forties in good health and CMV-seropositive. The CDR3 reads CASRWTGAGYGYTF. In nucleotides, the CDR3 is TGTGCCAGCAGATGGACAGGGGCGGGCTATGGCTACACCTTC.